This T cell receptor beta chain was obtained from a study of shared clonotypes between healthy human individuals. Study overall: Ranging from 18 to 49 in age, donors were a couple of women and a few men.

Several immunoSEQ 96-well plates shared each subset's DNA, each plate a replicate. In the sorted-subset replicate PCRs, 200 ng DNA, 25,000 to 30,000 T cell genomes, was used. Some clones are missing from TCRdb's copy, which holds only in-frame ones; the method was immunoSEQ multiplex PCR. The repertoire holds 750,000 to 1,000,000 clones, with 80% to 95% as singletons. V lost 5 bases, J lost 7 bases, and 21 bases lay in between. The CDR3 totals 16 residues. CDR1 is MNHNY, CDR2 SVGAGI, per germline (reference sequence). CD45RO-negative CD8 cells positively selected for CCR7 made up the naive population, which excluded terminally differentiated effector memory CD45RA+ cells.

The chain uses TRBV6-6 and TRBJ2-1; unclear D gene. This sequence was found in a man aged 25 to 45 in good health. Sequencing was performed on naive CD8+ T cells sorted from blood. Here the CDR3 DNA reads TGTGCCAGCAGTCCCCGCAAAAGGCCCCTGGGTAATGAGCAGTTCTTC. Protein: CASSPRKRPLGNEQFF.